The T cell receptor (beta chain) under discussion was sequenced for a study of T cells in Graves' hyperthyroidism and ophthalmopathy. CDR1 is SEHNR, CDR2 FQNEAQ, per germline (reference sequence). Deletions cut 4 bases from V and 1 base from J, with 12 bases between. This CDR3 contains 15 residues. This clonotype has ten or more counts. Its antigen is as yet unknown. TCR beta CDR3 regions were amplified from RNA. The HTBI set primed first-round TCR CDR3 RT-PCR. One entry per CDR3 protein, called by TCRdb with MiXCR from the multiplex PCR reads. The sample includes a few hundred thousand distinct CDR3 sequences, 15% to 18% of them seen just once. This blood was taken when hyperthyroidism was first diagnosed, before any ophthalmopathy symptoms existed. PBMCs were sourced from more than 9 ml fresh peripheral blood. Study-level points and caveats: Separating ophthalmopathy from stable hyperthyroidism was achieved by a 13 V-J model. Ophthalmopathy got predicted by the model a median roughly 6.1 months before its onset.

This receptor was identified in a woman aged 18-29 years with Graves' hyperthyroidism that later progressed to Graves' ophthalmopathy. The V gene is TRBV7-9, the J gene TRBJ2-3; no firm D call. Source material: blood. CDR3 in amino acids: CASSSPLERTDTQYF. Written as DNA, the CDR3 is TGTGCCAGCAGCTCTCCCCTTGAGCGCACAGATACGCAGTATTTT. The whole variable domain, remainder taken from reference TRBV7-9 and TRBJ2-3, is DTGVSQNPRHKITKRGQNVTFRCDPISEHNRLYWYRQTLGQGPEFLTYFQNEAQLEKSRLLSDRFSAERPKGSFSTLEIQRTEQGDSAMYLCASSSPLERTDTQYFGPGTRLTVL.